The 4 T cell receptor beta chains given below trace back to one sample, sequenced in a study of response to subunit inactivated influenza vaccine. TCRdb called the RT-PCR reads again in MiXCR, with one record for every CDR3 protein. The table lists 400,000 to 650,000 distinct CDR3 sequences, roughly 7.9% of them singletons. Specimen: PBMCs from blood, collected about 24 months after vaccination. The receptor set was obtained from a man in his fifties or sixties who received an inactivated influenza vaccine.

The chain uses TRBV20-1 and TRBJ2-5, with D possibly matching TRBD1 (6 bases). The CDR3 contains 13 residues. Looked up from germline, CDR1 is DFQATT and CDR2 is SNEGSKA (reference sequence). Trimming cost V 2 bases and J 1 base, with 8 bases left between them. The CDR3 coding sequence is TGCAGTGCTAGAAGACAGGTCCAAGAGACCCAGTACTTC. Its protein product is CSARRQVQETQYF.

This clonotype was observed many times. The rearrangement uses TRBV7-2 and TRBJ2-5; tentatively, D is TRBD2 (6 bases). Trimming left V 5 bases short and J 2 bases short, with 15 bases between. This CDR3 has 15 amino acids. In germline, CDR1 is SGHTA, CDR2 FQGNSA. CDR3: CASSPVGGKQETQYF. The CDR3 nucleotides are TGTGCCAGCAGCCCGGTGGGGGGTAAACAAGAGACCCAGTACTTC.

This clonotype was seen a handful of times. The chain recombines TRBV5-6 with TRBJ1-1; 8 positions agree with TRBD1. Germline V lookup: CDR1 SGHDT, CDR2 YYEEEE. V trimming: 6 bases; J trimming: 2 bases; junction bases outside the gene matches: 9. This CDR3 contains 15 residues. CDR3 DNA sequence: TGTGCCAGCAACCCGCTAGGACAGGGAAACACTGAAGCTTTCTTT. Translation: CASNPLGQGNTEAFF. The full variable domain, its missing parts supplied by reference TRBV5-6 and TRBJ1-1, is DAGVTQSPTHLIKTRGQQVTLRCSPKSGHDTVSWYQQALGQGPQFIFQYYEEEERQRGNFPDRFSGHQFPNYSSELNVNALLLGDSALYLCASNPLGQGNTEAFFGQGTRLTVV.

The chain is built from TRBV5-1 and TRBJ2-5, with TRBD2 matching over 9 bases. Germline-derived CDR1 and CDR2 are SGHRS and YFSETQ. Trimming cost V 4 bases and J 4 bases; bases outside gene matches: 8. The CDR3 covers 15 residues. The CDR3 protein is CASSLSQGLAETQYF. The CDR3 DNA sequence: TGCGCCAGCAGCCTTAGCCAGGGACTAGCAGAGACCCAGTACTTC.